The 16 T cell receptor beta chains below come from one sample, sequenced in a study of response to subunit inactivated influenza vaccine. MiXCR, applied by TCRdb to the RT-PCR reads, yields one record per CDR3 protein. The sample has a few hundred thousand distinct CDR3 sequences; less than 15% are singletons. The sample was PBMCs from blood, taken 12 days after vaccination. Source of these receptors: a man aged 45 to 65 who received an inactivated influenza vaccine.

The V call is TRBV5-5, the J call TRBJ1-6, with TRBD1 as a possible D gene (5 bases). This CDR3 spans 15 amino acids. V lost 2 bases, J lost 6 bases, and 12 bases lay in between. Germline CDR1 reads SGHKS; CDR2 reads YYEKEE (reference sequence). The CDR3 DNA sequence: TGTGCCAGCAGCTTCCATGGGGGGGGTAATTCACCCCTCCACTTT. This encodes CASSFHGGGNSPLHF.

This clonotype was seen a few times. This rearrangement joins TRBV20-1 to TRBJ2-7; D is unresolved. V was clipped by 3 bases and J by 2 bases, with 17 bases between them. This CDR3 is built from 15 residues. The germline V gene encodes CDR1 DFQATT and CDR2 SNEGSKA (reference sequence). The CDR3 loop reads CSARDPWESPYEQYF. The DNA for the CDR3 is TGCAGTGCTAGGGACCCCTGGGAATCCCCCTACGAGCAGTACTTC.

This clonotype has at least ten counts. V usage is TRBV12-3 or TRBV12-4 and J usage is TRBJ2-1; D gene uncertain. Trimming took off 0 bases at V and 0 bases at J, with 6 bases between the two ends. The CDR3 is 15 amino acids. The DNA of the CDR3 is TGTGCCAGCAGTTTAGCGGGGAACTCCTACAATGAGCAGTTCTTC. This codes for CASSLAGNSYNEQFF.

The sample holds a few counts of this clonotype. The gene calls are TRBV7-8 and TRBJ2-6, with 9 bases lining up with TRBD1. The CDR3 is made up of 15 amino acids. Losses at the gene ends were 5 bases for V and 4 bases for J; bases not matched to a gene: 3. Germline assignment: CDR1 SGHVS and CDR2 FQNEAQ. In DNA, the CDR3 is TGTGCCAGCAGCGACAGGGGGGCAGGGGCCAACGTCCTGACTTTC. Amino acids: CASSDRGAGANVLTF. Drawing the rest from reference TRBV7-8 and TRBJ2-6, the complete variable domain is GAGVSQSPRYKVAKRGQDVALRCDPISGHVSLFWYQQALGQGPEFLTYFQNEAQLDKSGLPSDRFFAERPEGSVSTLKIQRTQQEDSAVYLCASSDRGAGANVLTFGAGSRLTVL.

V and J are TRBV20-1 and TRBJ1-5, with no clear D. Trimming pared 5 bases from V and 2 bases from J, leaving 13 bases between. CDR3 length equals 14 residues. The V gene's germline CDR1 is DFQATT and CDR2 SNEGSKA (reference sequence). CDR3 in DNA: TGCAGTGCTCAACAAGCTTTTGGCAATCAGCCCCAGCATTTT. Translated: CSAQQAFGNQPQHF.

Only a few counts were recorded for this clonotype. This chain connects TRBV9 to TRBJ2-7; TRBD2 is a possible D gene (5 bases). The V and J ends lost 3 bases and 2 bases respectively, with 15 bases between them. CDR1 is SGDLS, CDR2 YYNGEE, per germline. CDR3 length: 15 residues. This chain's CDR3 is CASSASSSPAYEQYF. The CDR3 DNA sequence: TGTGCCAGCAGCGCATCCTCTAGCCCCGCCTACGAGCAGTACTTC.

This clonotype has just a few counts. The CDR3 region has the DNA TGCGCCAGCGGGAAGACTAGCGGGCTATACAATGAGCAGTTCTTC. Residues: CASGKTSGLYNEQFF. This sequence joins TRBV5-1 and TRBJ2-1; 10 bases align to TRBD2. The germline V gene has CDR1 SGHRS and CDR2 YFSETQ. V was pared by 7 bases and J by 4 bases, with 8 bases of the junction left unmatched. This CDR3 spans 15 amino acids.

This clonotype was counted between two and nine times. The chain is built from TRBV28 and TRBJ2-3, with 14 bases that match TRBD2. The CDR3 is 16 amino acids. V lost 6 bases, J lost 2 bases, and 4 bases stayed unmatched. Germline V lookup: CDR1 MDHEN, CDR2 SYDVKM. The CDR3 protein is CASSRTSGGITDTQYF. CDR3 nucleotides: TGTGCCAGCAGCAGGACTAGCGGGGGGATCACAGATACGCAGTATTTT.

J is TRBJ2-1 and V is TRBV24-1; 11 nucleotides line up with TRBD1. The ends lost 7 bases at V and 5 bases at J; junction bases unmatched: 0. The CDR3 covers 13 residues. Germline CDR1 and CDR2: KGHDR and SFDVKD. CDR3 nucleotide sequence: TGTGCCACCAGGGGACAGGGGGACAATGAGCAGTTCTTC. This sequence encodes CATRGQGDNEQFF.

The chain is built from TRBV20-1 and TRBJ2-3; 12 nucleotides agree with TRBD2. Germline CDR1 reads DFQATT; CDR2 reads SNEGSKA (reference sequence). Germline trimming cut 5 bases from V and 5 bases from J; bases unmatched to any gene: 5. The CDR3 consists of 14 residues. CDR3 in DNA: TGCAGTGCTGGACTAGCGGGACGTGGAGATACGCAGTATTTT. Residues: CSAGLAGRGDTQYF.

The rearrangement links TRBV4-3 to TRBJ1-6; D ambiguous. The germline V and J ends were trimmed by 6 bases and 0 bases, with 9 bases remaining between them. The CDR3 runs to 15 residues. Germline V lookup: CDR1 LGHNA, CDR2 YSLEER. CDR3 DNA sequence: TGCGCCAGCAGAAGAGCGAGCTCCTATAATTCACCCCTCCACTTT. It encodes CASRRASSYNSPLHF.

The chain is built from TRBV5-1 and TRBJ2-3; 10 bases map to TRBD2. The trim removed 4 bases at V and 5 bases at J, leaving 10 bases unmatched. Germline assignment: CDR1 SGHRS and CDR2 YFSETQ. This CDR3 region has 16 residues. CDR3 nucleotides: TGCGCCAGCAGCCGGACAATAGCGGGAGGTGTAGATACGCAGTATTTT. Residues: CASSRTIAGGVDTQYF.

V usage is TRBV7-2 and J usage is TRBJ2-1; tentative D call: TRBD1 (6 bases). V lost 5 bases to trimming and J lost 6 bases, with 14 bases between them. The V gene's germline CDR1 is SGHTA and CDR2 FQGNSA. This CDR3 comprises 14 residues. The CDR3 here is CASSIQGPGNEQFF. The CDR3 DNA reads as TGTGCCAGCAGCATACAGGGTCCCGGCAATGAGCAGTTCTTC.

This clonotype was seen a few times. The chain carries TRBV5-6 and TRBJ2-7; D is undetermined. CDR3 length: 19 amino acids. The V and J ends lost 2 bases and 0 bases respectively, with 24 bases between them. Germline CDR1 reads SGHDT; CDR2 reads YYEEEE. DNA for the CDR3: TGTGCCAGCAGCTTTTTTCCGGAACAGCTTAACCCCAGCTCCTACGAGCAGTACTTC. Its protein product is CASSFFPEQLNPSSYEQYF.

The chain employs TRBV5-1 and TRBJ1-1; D unresolved. V was shortened by 8 bases and J by 3 bases, with 8 bases between the two germline ends. Germline assignment: CDR1 SGHRS and CDR2 YFSETQ. CDR3 length: 11 residues. CDR3 sequence: CASKSDTEAFF. In DNA form, the CDR3 reads TGCGCCAGTAAGTCGGACACTGAAGCTTTCTTT.

In the case of this clonotype: At one boundary the junction diverges from the germline segment, which might be a read error. The chain recombines TRBV20-1 with TRBJ2-7; D unclear. Per germline, CDR1 DFQATT and CDR2 SNEGSKA (reference sequence). The CDR3 extends over 12 amino acids. In DNA, the CDR3 is TGCAGTGCTAGATTTCCAGGCGGTCAGCAATACTTC. Translated, it gives CSARFPGGQQYF.